The 10 T cell receptor beta chains below all came from one sample that was sequenced in a study of T cells in Graves' hyperthyroidism and ophthalmopathy. Researchers amplified the TCR beta CDR3 regions from RNA transcripts. When the TCR CDR3 underwent first-round RT-PCR, the HTBI primer set was used. TCRdb fed the multiplex PCR reads into MiXCR, producing one record per CDR3 protein. Here the sample spans hundreds of thousands of distinct CDR3 sequences, around 15% being singletons. The sample comprised blood. These receptors originate from a middle-aged woman with Graves' ophthalmopathy.

The gene calls are TRBV29-1 and TRBJ1-2, with D uncertain. The germline V gene has CDR1 SQVTM and CDR2 ANQGSEA. The V and J ends lost 1 base and 5 bases respectively, with 5 bases between them. This CDR3 has 11 residues. The CDR3 is CSVEVGYGYTF. For the CDR3, the DNA is TGCAGCGTTGAAGTGGGGTATGGCTACACCTTC.

The chain combines TRBV6-1 with TRBJ1-2, with D tentatively TRBD1 (5 bases). V lost 2 bases and J 6 bases, leaving 13 bases between the germline ends. The CDR3 consists of 14 residues. The V gene's germline CDR1 is MNHNS and CDR2 SASEGT. CDR3 sequence (DNA): TGTGCCAGCAGTGAACGGGACCCCAGAGATGGCTACACCTTC. Translating gives CASSERDPRDGYTF.

This clonotype was seen many times. The chain employs TRBV7-2 and TRBJ2-7, with D unresolved. This CDR3 contains 15 residues. Trimming removed 1 base from V and 5 bases from J, with 15 bases in between. Germline CDR1 and CDR2: SGHTA and FQGNSA. The chain's CDR3 is CASSLEATVRNEQYF. CDR3 DNA: TGTGCCAGCAGCTTAGAGGCTACCGTCCGTAACGAGCAGTACTTC. The full variable domain, completed using reference TRBV7-2 and TRBJ2-7, is GAGVSQSPSNKVTEKGKDVELRCDPISGHTALYWYRQSLGQGLEFLIYFQGNSAPDKSGLPSDRFSAERTGGSVSTLTIQRTQQEDSAVYLCASSLEATVRNEQYFGPGTRLTVT.

This clonotype came up many times. This chain joins TRBV30 and TRBJ2-7; D is unclear. CDR3 length: 11 residues. Trimming left V 3 bases short and J 2 bases short, with 5 bases between. CDR1 is GTSNPN and CDR2 is SVGIG in the germline V gene (reference sequence). For the CDR3, the DNA is TGTGCCTGGAGCCTCGCCTACGAGCAGTACTTC. This sequence encodes CAWSLAYEQYF. The entire variable domain, with the rest obtained from reference TRBV30 and TRBJ2-7, is as follows: SQTIHQWPATLVQPVGSPLSLECTVEGTSNPNLYWYRQAAGRGLQLLFYSVGIGQISSEVPQNLSASRPQDRQFILSSKKLLLSDSGFYLCAWSLAYEQYFGPGTRLTVT.

This clonotype showed up many times. The chain carries TRBV2 and TRBJ2-3, with a weak D call TRBD2 (6 bases). CDR3 length: 14 amino acids. Germline V gene lookup returns CDR1 SNHLY and CDR2 FYNNEI. Trimming removed 9 bases from V and 3 bases from J, with 16 bases in between. DNA for the CDR3: TGTGCCAGTAGGGACTCCTACGCTACAGATACGCAGTATTTT. It specifies CASRDSYATDTQYF.

This clonotype has a count of ten or more. The rearrangement joins TRBV6-1 to TRBJ2-7; D unresolved. The V gene lost 2 bases and the J gene lost 7 bases, with 9 bases spanning the gap. Germline V gene data show CDR1 as MNHNS and CDR2 as SASEGT. The CDR3 length is 12 residues. This CDR3 reads CASSELAREQYF. CDR3 coding DNA: TGTGCCAGCAGTGAATTAGCAAGAGAGCAGTACTTC.

This clonotype was seen ten or more times. V usage is TRBV20-1 and J usage is TRBJ2-7; weak D call: TRBD1 (6 bases). CDR1 and CDR2 from the germline V gene are DFQATT and SNEGSKA (reference sequence). The CDR3 extends over 13 amino acids. Trimming shortened V by 2 bases and J by 3 bases, and 11 bases separated the two germline ends. Here the CDR3 reads CSARSPDSYEQYF. CDR3 coding DNA: TGCAGTGCTAGATCACCGGACAGCTACGAGCAGTACTTC.

This clonotype was seen at least ten times. The V gene is TRBV20-1, the J gene TRBJ1-1; 7 nucleotides agree with TRBD1. Per the germline V gene, CDR1 is DFQATT and CDR2 is SNEGSKA (reference sequence). Trimming removed 6 bases from V and 11 bases from J; junction bases left unmatched: 9. CDR3 length: 11 amino acids. The CDR3 spells CSAKTGYGAFF. In nucleotides, the CDR3 is TGCAGTGCCAAGACAGGGTACGGTGCTTTCTTT.

This clonotype has at least ten counts. CDR3 coding DNA: TGCAGCACCACCGGAGGGACGGTTAACACTGAAGCTTTCTTT. Translated, it gives CSTTGGTVNTEAFF. The chain has TRBV20-1 and TRBJ1-1; possible D gene TRBD1, 5 bases. This CDR3 is built from 14 residues. Germline assignment: CDR1 DFQATT and CDR2 SNEGSKA (reference sequence).

This sequence joins TRBV7-2 and TRBJ2-7; TRBD2 matches 10 bases. In germline, CDR1 is SGHTA, CDR2 FQGNSA. The CDR3 covers 15 residues. The J segment lost 4 bases and the V segment lost 2 bases, leaving 5 bases of the junction unmatched. CDR3 sequence reads: CASSLTSGTIYEQYF. The CDR3 DNA sequence: TGTGCCAGCAGCTTAACTAGCGGGACAATTTACGAGCAGTACTTC.